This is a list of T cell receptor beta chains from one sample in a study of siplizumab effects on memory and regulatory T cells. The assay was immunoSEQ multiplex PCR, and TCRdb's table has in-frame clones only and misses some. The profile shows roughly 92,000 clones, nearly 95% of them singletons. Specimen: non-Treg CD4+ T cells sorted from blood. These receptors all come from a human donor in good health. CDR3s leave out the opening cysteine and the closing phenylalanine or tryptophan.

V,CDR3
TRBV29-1,SSMLPGQDRYYGYT
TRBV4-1,ASSPRTGYLNYGYT
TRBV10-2,ASRGTGGSNQPQH
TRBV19,ASSIGSERAYGYT
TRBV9,ASSVAGTSGRNEQY
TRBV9,ASSVRQGKRTDTQY
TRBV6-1,ASSEAGGSNQPQH
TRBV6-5,ASSFGTEAF
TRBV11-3,ASSLNSVTSRFRTQY
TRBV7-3,ASSLRDTPGHSGANVLT
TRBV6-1,ASSEDEQF
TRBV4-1,ASSQPIFDRNYGYT
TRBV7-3,ASSLNLQTGELF
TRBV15,ATSRDQGLHTQY
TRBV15,ATSRTGQDTEAF
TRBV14,ASSQVSGEKLF
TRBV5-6,ASSLVQITDTQY
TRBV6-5,ASSYSQGQNSPLH
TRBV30,ALTVGVLSYEQY
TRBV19,ASSNRGENTEAF
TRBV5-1,ASSLEPSLNEQF
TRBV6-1,ASTLGVLSGYT
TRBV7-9,ASSLASAGSYEQY
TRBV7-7,ASSPGTGAQETQY
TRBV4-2,ASSQEGSSGNTIY